Listed below are T cell receptor beta chains from one sample, sequenced in a study of circulating and synovial CD4+ cells in juvenile arthritis. TCRdb's table, derived via immunoSEQ multiplex PCR, lists solely in-frame clones and lacks some. The top ten hold 0.68% of the sample, which has roughly 32,000 clones, roughly 95% seen once. Sequencing input: CD4+ T cells from blood. The receptors come from a human donor with juvenile idiopathic arthritis. Both conserved end residues are part of each CDR3. The order of the fields is clone size, J gene, V gene, D gene, CDR3 protein, CDR3 DNA. A D gene is named only where the DNA matches it firmly. Size is stated for part of the rows, as once, few or many counts, or as a class when the clone is expanded.

size: .; J: TRBJ2-7; V: TRBV7-6; D: TRBD2; CDR3: CASSLVKFRGLAEPYEQYF; DNA: TGTGCCAGCAGCTTAGTGAAATTTCGGGGACTAGCGGAACCCTACGAGCAGTACTTC
size: .; J: TRBJ2-7; V: TRBV7-9; D: .; CDR3: CASSLAQVAYEQYF; DNA: TGTGCCAGCAGCTTAGCCCAGGTGGCCTACGAGCAGTACTTC
size: .; J: TRBJ1-4; V: TRBV5-1; D: .; CDR3: CASSFGRSNEKLFF; DNA: TGCGCCAGCAGCTTCGGCAGGTCTAATGAAAAACTGTTTTTT
size: .; J: TRBJ1-4; V: TRBV5-1; D: .; CDR3: CASSREGEKLFF; DNA: TGCGCCAGCAGCAGGGAGGGTGAAAAACTGTTTTTT
size: .; J: TRBJ2-7; V: TRBV6-1; D: TRBD1; CDR3: CASSARQGVSYEQYF; DNA: TGTGCCAGCAGTGCTCGACAGGGGGTCTCCTACGAGCAGTACTTC
size: once; J: TRBJ2-1; V: TRBV4-2; D: TRBD2; CDR3: CASSQDGLAVYNEQFF; DNA: TGTGCCAGCAGCCAAGATGGACTAGCGGTCTACAATGAGCAGTTCTTC
size: .; J: TRBJ2-2; V: TRBV10-3; D: .; CDR3: CAISHGLTDGELFF; DNA: TGTGCCATCAGCCATGGACTTACGGACGGGGAGCTGTTTTTT
size: .; J: TRBJ2-3; V: TRBV6-1; D: .; CDR3: CASSLNSGRTDTQYF; DNA: TGTGCCAGCAGCCTTAATAGCGGACGCACAGATACGCAGTATTTT
size: once; J: TRBJ2-1; V: TRBV9; D: TRBD2; CDR3: CASSVALLAGGDNEQFF; DNA: TGTGCCAGCAGCGTAGCTCTCCTGGCGGGGGGGGACAATGAGCAGTTCTTC
size: .; J: TRBJ1-2; V: TRBV10-3; D: .; CDR3: CAIAQSLNYGYTF; DNA: TGTGCCATCGCTCAGTCCCTCAACTATGGCTACACCTTC
size: .; J: TRBJ2-1; V: TRBV10-1; D: TRBD1; CDR3: CASSSRPGQGPNEQFF; DNA: TGCGCCAGCAGCTCTAGACCGGGACAGGGCCCCAATGAGCAGTTCTTC
size: .; J: TRBJ2-3; V: TRBV27; D: .; CDR3: CASSFADTQYF; DNA: TGTGCCAGCAGTTTCGCAGATACGCAGTATTTT
size: .; J: TRBJ1-4; V: TRBV4-2; D: TRBD1; CDR3: CASSLSGTGGTNEKLFF; DNA: TGTGCCAGCAGCCTTTCCGGGACAGGGGGCACTAATGAAAAACTGTTTTTT
size: .; J: TRBJ1-5; V: TRBV5-5; D: .; CDR3: CASSPEAGSNQPQHF; DNA: TGTGCCAGCAGCCCAGAGGCGGGTAGCAATCAGCCCCAGCATTTT
size: .; J: TRBJ2-1; V: TRBV9; D: TRBD2; CDR3: CASSALAGGMVDNKQFF; DNA: TGTGCCAGCAGCGCCCTAGCGGGGGGGATGGTAGACAATAAGCAGTTCTTC
size: .; J: TRBJ2-3; V: TRBV5-4; D: TRBD2; CDR3: CASSTRTSGRTDTQYF; DNA: TGTGCCAGCAGCACCCGGACTAGCGGGCGCACAGATACGCAGTATTTT
size: .; J: TRBJ1-5; V: TRBV12-5; D: TRBD1; CDR3: CASGLDRDQPQHF; DNA: TGTGCTAGTGGGTTAGACAGGGATCAGCCCCAGCATTTT
size: .; J: TRBJ2-4; V: TRBV27; D: TRBD2; CDR3: CASSLSFLAGNSKMLAKNIQYF; DNA: TGTGCCAGCAGTTTATCGTTTCTAGCGGGGAATTCGAAGATGCTAGCCAAAAACATTCAGTACTTC
size: .; J: TRBJ1-1; V: TRBV27; D: .; CDR3: CASSPRQTNTEAFF; DNA: TGTGCCAGCAGCCCCAGACAGACCAACACTGAAGCTTTCTTT
size: .; J: TRBJ2-3; V: TRBV19; D: TRBD2; CDR3: CASGGLAGASDTQYF; DNA: TGTGCCAGCGGGGGACTAGCGGGAGCGTCAGATACGCAGTATTTT
size: .; J: TRBJ2-5; V: TRBV2; D: .; CDR3: CASSLAVLMETQYF; DNA: TGTGCCAGCAGTTTGGCTGTTTTAATGGAGACCCAGTACTTC
size: .; J: TRBJ1-2; V: TRBV5-6; D: TRBD1; CDR3: CASSLKDRGQDYGYTF; DNA: TGTGCCAGCAGCCTAAAGGACAGGGGGCAAGACTATGGCTACACCTTC
size: .; J: TRBJ1-2; V: TRBV7-9; D: .; CDR3: CASSPDSGILLVRGYTF; DNA: TGTGCCAGCAGCCCCGATTCCGGGATTCTTCTTGTACGTGGCTACACCTTC
size: .; J: TRBJ1-2; V: TRBV6-1; D: .; CDR3: CASSDGGGAGGYTF; DNA: TGTGCCAGCAGTGACGGAGGGGGGGCGGGTGGCTACACCTTC
size: .; J: TRBJ1-2; V: TRBV6-5; D: .; CDR3: CASSYALGGRYGYTF; DNA: TGTGCCAGCAGTTACGCTCTAGGGGGAAGGTATGGCTACACCTTC
size: .; J: TRBJ2-7; V: TRBV7-2; D: .; CDR3: CASSYDGGRSYEQYF; DNA: TGTGCCAGCAGCTACGACGGGGGGCGGTCCTACGAGCAGTACTTC
size: .; J: TRBJ1-4; V: TRBV19; D: TRBD1; CDR3: CASTPGDRDHEKLFF; DNA: TGTGCCAGTACCCCGGGGGACAGGGACCATGAAAAACTGTTTTTT
size: .; J: TRBJ2-1; V: TRBV19; D: TRBD2; CDR3: CASSGLAGGPSSYNEQFF; DNA: TGTGCCAGTAGTGGACTAGCGGGAGGCCCCAGCTCCTACAATGAGCAGTTCTTC
size: once; J: TRBJ2-1; V: TRBV19; D: TRBD2; CDR3: CASTSGTSYNEQFF; DNA: TGTGCCAGTACCAGCGGGACCTCCTACAATGAGCAGTTCTTC
size: few; J: TRBJ1-2; V: TRBV4-1; D: TRBD1; CDR3: CASSHYGQGIYGYTF; DNA: TGCGCCAGCAGCCATTACGGACAGGGCATCTATGGCTACACCTTC
size: .; J: TRBJ2-3; V: TRBV7-2; D: .; CDR3: CASSFGGQSIDTQYF; DNA: TGTGCCAGCAGCTTTGGGGGCCAAAGTATAGATACGCAGTATTTT
size: .; J: TRBJ2-5; V: TRBV5-1; D: TRBD1; CDR3: CASSSLRDSQETQYF; DNA: TGCGCCAGCAGCTCTTTACGGGACAGCCAAGAGACCCAGTACTTC
size: .; J: TRBJ2-1; V: TRBV11-3; D: TRBD2; CDR3: CASSARTSGQDEQFF; DNA: TGTGCCAGCAGCGCTCGGACTAGCGGGCAGGATGAGCAGTTCTTC
size: few; J: TRBJ2-2; V: TRBV6-6; D: TRBD1; CDR3: CASSSGQENTGELFF; DNA: TGTGCCAGCAGTTCGGGACAGGAAAACACCGGGGAGCTGTTTTTT
size: .; J: TRBJ2-5; V: TRBV6-1; D: .; CDR3: CASNFGRSQETQYF; DNA: TGTGCCAGCAACTTCGGTAGGAGCCAAGAGACCCAGTACTTC
size: once; J: TRBJ1-6; V: TRBV9; D: .; CDR3: CASSVERVANSPLHF; DNA: TGTGCCAGCAGCGTAGAGAGGGTGGCCAATTCCCCCCTCCACTTT
size: .; J: TRBJ2-1; V: TRBV7-3; D: TRBD2; CDR3: CASSPRSPLAGNADEQFF; DNA: TGTGCCAGCAGCCCCCGGAGCCCGCTAGCGGGGAATGCGGATGAGCAGTTCTTC
size: .; J: TRBJ2-3; V: TRBV28; D: .; CDR3: CASRPSGADTQYF; DNA: TGTGCCAGCAGGCCATCGGGGGCAGATACGCAGTATTTT
size: .; J: TRBJ2-1; V: TRBV7-3; D: TRBD2; CDR3: CASSLFGGGNRNEQFF; DNA: TGTGCCAGCAGCTTATTTGGCGGGGGGAATCGGAATGAGCAGTTCTTC
size: .; J: TRBJ2-7; V: TRBV5-1; D: .; CDR3: CASSLEQAASYEQYF; DNA: TGCGCCAGCAGCTTGGAACAGGCAGCATCCTACGAGCAGTACTTC
size: .; J: TRBJ1-5; V: TRBV28; D: .; CDR3: CASSLPRLQLGQPQHF; DNA: TGTGCCAGCAGTTTGCCAAGACTCCAACTCGGACAGCCCCAGCATTTT
size: .; J: TRBJ1-1; V: TRBV11-2; D: .; CDR3: CASSSSRGRRNTEAFF; DNA: TGTGCCAGCAGCTCAAGCAGGGGAAGAAGAAACACTGAAGCTTTCTTT
size: .; J: TRBJ1-4; V: TRBV20-1; D: .; CDR3: CSASREKLFF; DNA: TGCAGTGCTAGTCGTGAAAAACTGTTTTTT
size: .; J: TRBJ1-3; V: TRBV7-2; D: .; CDR3: CASSLDGVGNTIYF; DNA: TGTGCCAGCAGCTTAGACGGGGTTGGAAACACCATATATTTT
size: .; J: TRBJ2-2; V: TRBV13; D: TRBD2; CDR3: CASSLWTSGGAGELFF; DNA: TGTGCCAGCAGCTTGTGGACTAGCGGGGGGGCCGGGGAGCTGTTTTTT
size: .; J: TRBJ1-2; V: TRBV19; D: TRBD1; CDR3: CASSLQGVRNGYTF; DNA: TGTGCCAGTAGTCTTCAGGGGGTAAGGAATGGCTACACCTTC
size: .; J: TRBJ1-6; V: TRBV29-1; D: TRBD1; CDR3: CSVLTDRDNSPLHF; DNA: TGCAGCGTTCTAACGGACAGGGATAATTCCCCCCTCCACTTT
size: .; J: TRBJ2-2; V: TRBV2; D: .; CDR3: CASILGGGGTGELFF; DNA: TGTGCCAGCATCCTAGGCGGGGGCGGCACCGGGGAGCTGTTTTTT
size: .; J: TRBJ2-1; V: TRBV7-9; D: TRBD1; CDR3: CASSPGTGKKNEQFF; DNA: TGTGCCAGCAGCCCCGGGACAGGGAAAAAAAATGAGCAGTTCTTC
size: .; J: TRBJ1-5; V: TRBV5-1; D: .; CDR3: CASRLTVMANQPQHF; DNA: TGCGCCAGCAGACTGACAGTGATGGCAAATCAGCCCCAGCATTTT
size: .; J: TRBJ2-7; V: TRBV7-2; D: .; CDR3: CASKGRVAYEQYF; DNA: TGTGCCAGCAAGGGCAGGGTGGCCTACGAGCAGTACTTC
size: .; J: TRBJ2-2; V: TRBV30; D: TRBD1; CDR3: CAWSVGTGHNTGELFF; DNA: TGTGCCTGGAGTGTAGGGACAGGGCATAACACCGGGGAGCTGTTTTTT
size: once; J: TRBJ2-7; V: TRBV27; D: TRBD1; CDR3: CASSSRTGSYEQYF; DNA: TGTGCCAGCAGTTCCCGGACAGGTAGCTACGAGCAGTACTTC
size: .; J: TRBJ2-5; V: TRBV6-5; D: .; CDR3: CASSPVIGGRETQYF; DNA: TGTGCCAGCAGCCCCGTGATTGGGGGCCGCGAGACCCAGTACTTC
size: once; J: TRBJ2-5; V: TRBV11-2; D: TRBD1; CDR3: CASSLDSGQGAVGETQYF; DNA: TGTGCCAGCAGCTTAGATTCGGGACAGGGGGCGGTTGGAGAGACCCAGTACTTC
size: .; J: TRBJ2-7; V: TRBV6-1; D: .; CDR3: CASRWDFFEQYF; DNA: TGTGCCAGCAGGTGGGACTTCTTTGAGCAGTACTTC
size: .; J: TRBJ2-5; V: TRBV5-1; D: TRBD2; CDR3: CATRLAGVQETQYF; DNA: TGCGCCACCCGACTAGCGGGGGTACAAGAGACCCAGTACTTC
size: .; J: TRBJ2-7; V: TRBV6-5; D: TRBD2; CDR3: CASSPRPGLPYEQYF; DNA: TGTGCCAGCAGTCCCCGACCGGGACTACCTTACGAGCAGTACTTC
size: .; J: TRBJ2-7; V: TRBV19; D: TRBD2; CDR3: CASSIWVAGGLSYEQYF; DNA: TGTGCCAGTAGTATCTGGGTAGCGGGGGGCCTTTCCTACGAGCAGTACTTC
size: .; J: TRBJ2-7; V: TRBV19; D: TRBD1; CDR3: CASSRDRADEQYF; DNA: TGTGCCAGTAGCAGGGACAGGGCGGACGAGCAGTACTTC